This T cell receptor beta chain was captured in a study of OX40 agonist ivuxolimab in advanced cancers. At the level of the study: At roughly 83% male, the cohort had a mean age of around 56 years, ranging from about 23 to 79. Points from the study as a whole: Nonresponders, in some cases, also had low normalized T-cell clonal expansion. Relative to CD4+, CD8+ T cells held more expanded clones on average.

Profiled with immunoSEQ multiplex PCR; TCRdb holds only in-frame clones, not every one. Among 75,000 to 100,000 clones listed, 70% to 90% were seen once. Trimming shortened V by 5 bases and J by 0 bases, and 20 bases separated the two germline ends. The CDR3 consists of 18 residues. Germline CDR1 and CDR2: MNHEY and SMNVEV (reference sequence). Details on this clone: Its antigen is not known.

The TCR was taken from an adult with an advanced solid tumor such as melanoma, head and neck, liver or kidney cancer. The material sequenced was CD4+ or CD8+ T cells sorted from blood, taken in a trial of the OX40 agonist ivuxolimab. The chain joins TRBV27 to TRBJ1-5, with D possibly being TRBD1 (5 bases). As DNA, the CDR3 is TGTGCCAGCAGTCCCCGCCCCCGACAGTCTGCTAGCAATCAGCCCCAGCATTTT. It translates to CASSPRPRQSASNQPQHF.